The entry below gives a single TCR beta chain sequence along with its context. These data originate in a study of OX40 agonist ivuxolimab in advanced cancers. At baseline, cycle 4 day 1, and cycle 7 day 1, blood was sampled. Clones were read by immunoSEQ multiplex PCR, and TCRdb kept only the in-frame ones, dropping some. The data hold about 68,000 clones, with 82% observed a single time. Germline CDR1 SGHDT, CDR2 YYEEEE. The CDR3 sequence is 14 residues long. The V end lost 2 bases, the J end lost 9 bases, and 14 bases lay between the germline ends. The chain carries TRBV5-6 and TRBJ2-2; possibly TRBD2 for D (5 bases). The material sequenced was CD4+ or CD8+ T cells sorted from blood, taken in a trial of the OX40 agonist ivuxolimab. This TCR was recovered from an adult with an advanced solid tumor such as melanoma, head and neck, liver or kidney cancer. The CDR3 region is CASSFRESSRELFF. CDR3 DNA: TGTGCCAGCAGCTTCCGGGAAAGCAGCCGGGAGCTGTTTTTT.